The rows below give T cell receptor beta chains drawn from one sample of a study of post-analysis software for immune sequencing data. TCRdb re-derived calls from the PCR reads in MiXCR, one entry per CDR3 protein. The sample includes 400,000 to 500,000 distinct CDR3 sequences, roughly 38% seen only once; the top ten take 6.5% to 8%. Specimen: blood. The receptors here all came from a girl aged 2 to 10 with multiple sclerosis. Both conserved end residues are part of each CDR3. The order of the fields is clone size, J gene, D gene, V gene, CDR3 protein, CDR3 DNA. The D gene is left open where the match is weak. Only part of the rows carry a size: once, few, many, or a class if the clone is expanded.

clone_size: NA; j_call: TRBJ2-7; d_call: TRBD1; v_call: TRBV5-1; cdr3_aa: CASSPTQGARYEQYF; cdr3_nt: TGCGCCAGCAGCCCTACACAGGGGGCGCGATACGAGCAGTACTTC
clone_size: NA; j_call: TRBJ2-5; d_call: NA; v_call: TRBV20-1; cdr3_aa: CSARLPGFLQETQYF; cdr3_nt: TGCAGTGCTAGACTCCCAGGGTTCCTCCAAGAGACCCAGTACTTC
clone_size: few; j_call: TRBJ1-5; d_call: NA; v_call: TRBV6-1; cdr3_aa: CASSVWAPNQPQHF; cdr3_nt: TGTGCCAGCAGTGTGTGGGCCCCTAATCAGCCCCAGCATTTT
clone_size: NA; j_call: TRBJ2-1; d_call: NA; v_call: TRBV28; cdr3_aa: CASSLWGYQQFF; cdr3_nt: TGTGCCAGCAGTTTATGGGGGTACCAGCAGTTCTTC
clone_size: NA; j_call: TRBJ2-7; d_call: TRBD1; v_call: TRBV5-1; cdr3_aa: CASSYGTGIYEQYF; cdr3_nt: TGCGCCAGCAGCTACGGGACAGGGATCTACGAGCAGTACTTC
clone_size: few; j_call: TRBJ2-7; d_call: NA; v_call: TRBV14; cdr3_aa: CASSQARGPSYEQYF; cdr3_nt: TGTGCCAGCAGCCAAGCTCGGGGTCCTTCCTACGAGCAGTACTTC
clone_size: few; j_call: TRBJ2-6; d_call: TRBD2; v_call: TRBV19; cdr3_aa: CASSIVGGATGANVLTF; cdr3_nt: TGTGCCAGTAGTATAGTCGGGGGGGCGACTGGGGCCAACGTCCTGACTTTC
clone_size: NA; j_call: TRBJ2-7; d_call: NA; v_call: TRBV5-1; cdr3_aa: CASTGTLGSYEQYF; cdr3_nt: TGCGCCAGCACGGGCACCTTGGGCTCTTACGAGCAGTACTTC
clone_size: NA; j_call: TRBJ2-3; d_call: TRBD2; v_call: TRBV3-1; cdr3_aa: CASSQDWRGKGTDTQYF; cdr3_nt: TGTGCCAGCAGCCAAGATTGGCGGGGGAAGGGAACAGATACGCAGTATTTT
clone_size: NA; j_call: TRBJ2-1; d_call: NA; v_call: TRBV4-1; cdr3_aa: CASSQDPGGPGDEQFF; cdr3_nt: TGCGCCAGCAGCCAAGATCCGGGGGGCCCTGGGGATGAGCAGTTCTTC
clone_size: NA; j_call: TRBJ1-4; d_call: TRBD1; v_call: TRBV12-3/TRBV12-4; cdr3_aa: CASRRSRVSRDRGRNEKLFF; cdr3_nt: TGTGCCAGCAGGCGTTCACGGGTGTCCCGGGACAGGGGCCGGAATGAAAAACTGTTTTTT
clone_size: few; j_call: TRBJ2-7; d_call: NA; v_call: TRBV4-1; cdr3_aa: CASSQTGTRTYEQYF; cdr3_nt: TGCGCCAGCAGCCAGACCGGGACGCGGACCTACGAGCAGTACTTC
clone_size: NA; j_call: TRBJ1-2; d_call: NA; v_call: TRBV2; cdr3_aa: CASTGAQGYTF; cdr3_nt: TGTGCCAGCACAGGGGCTCAGGGCTACACCTTC
clone_size: NA; j_call: TRBJ2-7; d_call: TRBD1; v_call: TRBV27; cdr3_aa: CASSLGDRPVYEQYF; cdr3_nt: TGTGCCAGCAGTCTTGGGGACAGGCCGGTGTACGAGCAGTACTTC